This paragraph reports one T cell receptor beta chain. What antigen it recognizes has not been identified. Base qualities are not provided; no much larger clone lies one nucleotide away. The data belong to a study of vaccination effects on CD4 cells after COVID-19 (dated by TCRdb to the early 2020s). In terms of the full investigation: Post-vaccine samples across the study were collected a median of 72 days after the second dose, with a range of 14 to 241. Cultures from other donors in the study were sequenced with the Oncomine TCR Beta short-read assay on an Illumina iSeq 100. SARS-CoV-2 spike-specific CD4+ TCR repertoires were compared before and after mRNA vaccination in COVID-19 convalescent patients and in infection-naive vaccine recipients. A total of some eleven COVID-19 convalescent patients and a handful of SARS-CoV-2-naive healthy vaccine recipients were included in the full study. On the study overall, not on this receptor specifically: Among healthy vaccine recipients, nearly all vaccine-induced clones were SARS-CoV-2 mono-reactive, and just 1 of 255 was cross-reactive with common cold coronaviruses. Clones induced by infection and clones induced by vaccination both contracted markedly at late timepoints after vaccination, which fits with T cell responses waning over time. Only a small number of convalescent patients were included, and no early post-infection timepoints were available, which limited the study.

The library was produced with the immunoSEQ multiplex PCR assay. DNA from the cultured, isolated CD4+ T cells was subjected to TCR beta CDR3 sequencing. The study's processing was this. Non-productive TCR sequences were removed and reads were trimmed to the CDR3 region, keeping CDR3s of at least 7 amino acids. Antigen-specific clonotypes were identified with the MANAFEST web app by comparing expansion in peptide wells against reference cultures. For clones to be considered positive, expansion at FDR<0.05 versus reference and all other wells, an odds ratio above 5, and a frequency above 0.1% in two replicate wells were required. A clonotype was defined as cross-reactive if the clonotype was significantly expanded both in SARS-CoV-2 spike wells and in at least one common cold coronavirus spike condition. Levenshtein distance calculated with the stringdist R package was used to assess CDR3 similarity, and unrooted trees were constructed with ape in R 3.6.1. Sourced from immuneACCESS, this table was stored by TCRdb with only in-frame sequences that have V and J called. A share of the clones is absent; for the studies checked, an unresolved V gene accounts for under half, and the remainder has no known explanation. The V and J calls and clone size are taken from that table; D and trimming were inferred from the DNA. The sample table lists tens of thousands of clones, about 74% of them with a count of one. Roughly 1.5% of the sample is in the top ten clones.

The germline V gene encodes CDR1 MNHEY and CDR2 SVGEGT. The CDR3 runs 19 amino acids, cysteine and phenylalanine included. Just CDR3 DNA is preserved here, 57 bases in frame from base 1. V sheds 2 bases and J sheds 7 bases, leaving 28 bases between their ends. The ViraFEST assay stimulated PBMC with viral peptide pools and then used TCR sequencing to identify antigen-specific CD4+ T cell clonotypes by expansion. After about 10 days of culture, CD4+ T cells were isolated with the EasySep CD4+ T cell isolation kit. Each participant got two doses of an mRNA SARS-CoV-2 vaccine, either BNT162b2 or mRNA-1273. The absence of prior SARS-CoV-2 infection in healthy vaccine recipients was confirmed by negative nucleocapsid antibodies before and after vaccination. About 2.1 million PBMC per well were cultured with approximately 10 ug/ml peptides in IMDM containing roughly 5% human AB serum, around 9.7 IU/ml IL-2 and gentamicin. Half of the culture medium was replaced with fresh IL-2-containing medium on days 3 and 7. Unless otherwise noted, each peptide stimulation condition was cultured in triplicate wells. Using Ficoll-Paque Plus gradient centrifugation, PBMC were separated from whole blood and then either used fresh or cryopreserved at -140C. The overlapping peptide pools covered the spike proteins of SARS-CoV-2 and of the common cold coronaviruses HCoV-NL63, HCoV-OC43 and HCoV-229E. The QIAamp micro DNA kit was used to extract genomic DNA from the cultured CD4+ T cells.

The clonotype originates from a human donor who received a COVID-19 vaccine. Recombination connected TRBV6-2 or TRBV6-3 to TRBJ2-3; the D gene is possibly TRBD2, with 6 bases matching. The sequences come from CD4+ T cells from PBMCs cultured with HCoV-229E spike peptides, collected after COVID-19 vaccination. In the paper's terms, the cell subset or site label means: HCoV-229E spike overlapping peptide pool stimulation. CDR3 sequence: CASSYPTRGSAGMENTQYF. The nucleotide sequence is TGTGCCAGCAGTTACCCCACCCGCGGTAGCGCGGGGATGGAGAATACGCAGTATTTT.